This T cell receptor beta chain was retrieved from a study of blood T cell repertoires in COVID-19 (dated by TCRdb to the early 2020s). As for the study more broadly: Collaborator samples came from the United States, Italy and Spain and covered acute and convalescent phases of COVID-19. The prospective study material was composed of cDNA or gDNA derived from T cells, B-cell-depleted T cells, or PBMCs. Deeply sampled blood TCRbeta repertoires from subjects exposed to, actively infected with, or recovered from COVID-19 were included in the dataset. A freely available public database, intended as a resource for researchers studying the immune response to SARS-CoV-2, is where the repertoires were released. Samples came from the ongoing ImmuneRACE study (first 160 participants) plus 1,254 subjects from 6 global collaborators. Nearly every sample came with metadata listing a de-identified subject ID, COVID-19 status, age in years and sex. Where available, HLA class I and class II types were taken from metadata supplied by the sample provider and were not determined by assay-based typing. Results the study describes overall, beyond this receptor: The quantity of clinical and demographic metadata differed by source and by participant and was supplied without curation.

As regards this clone: There is no known antigen for this receptor. No base qualities exist here, and no much larger clone lies one base off it.

TCRbeta CDR3 regions were amplified from genomic DNA by means of the immunoSEQ Assay, a bias-controlled multiplex PCR. The published analysis was carried out like this. Nucleated cell counts per sample were estimated from amplification of reference gene primers within the assay. Sequence reads were collapsed and filtered to measure the absolute abundance of every unique TCRbeta CDR3 rearrangement. For each sample, productive Simpson clonality was calculated as the square root of Simpson's diversity index across productive rearrangements. TCRdb's version of the immuneACCESS table is confined to in-frame rearrangements and falls short of the full clone set. An unresolved V gene accounts for under half of the shortfall where checked; the remainder is of unknown origin. D and trimming come from the DNA, and the V and J calls and clone size come from that table. A total of around 100,000 clones appear in this sample, approximately 89% of them only once. The ten largest clones take up about 2.3% of the sample.

Whole blood was collected in K2EDTA tubes by collaborating institutions according to the institutions' own protocols. For TCRbeta analysis, collaborators shipped samples in one of three forms: frozen whole blood, isolated PBMCs, or DNA extracted from either of those sample types. The CDR3 starts with the cysteine, ends with the phenylalanine, and has 14 residues. The sequence is cut down to CDR3 DNA, 42 bases in frame from base 1. Trimming removed 10 bases from V and 6 bases from J; the gene matches leave 13 bases unexplained. CDR1 LNHDA and CDR2 SQIVND are derived from the germline V gene (reference sequence).

The receptor was derived from a human donor with active COVID-19. The donor label of this sample is uncertain. Sequences were obtained from peripheral blood. The receptor chain draws on TRBV19 and TRBJ1-2; 8 bases in the middle match TRBD1. The CDR3 protein: CATRDRWQSNGYTF. The base sequence is TGTGCCACCAGGGACAGGTGGCAATCGAATGGCTACACCTTC.